These 20 T cell receptor beta chains came from one sample sequenced in a study of OX40 agonist ivuxolimab in advanced cancers. Assay used: immunoSEQ multiplex PCR; TCRdb lists only in-frame clones, some missing. This sample has tens of thousands of clones, with 84% found just once. The sequences come from CD4+ or CD8+ T cells sorted from blood, collected in a trial of the OX40 agonist ivuxolimab. The receptors were gathered from an adult with an advanced solid tumor such as melanoma, head and neck, liver or kidney cancer.

This clone was recorded once. J is TRBJ2-2 and V is TRBV7-2, with unresolved D. V was clipped by 2 bases and J by 3 bases, with 4 bases between them. The CDR3 runs to 13 residues. Germline loops: CDR1 SGHTA, CDR2 FQGNSA. The CDR3 nucleotides read TGTGCCAGCAGCTTATCGGACACCGGGGAGCTGTTTTTT. Protein product: CASSLSDTGELFF.

This clone was found once. The rearrangement joins TRBV7-8 to TRBJ2-7; 7 bases map to TRBD2. Germline CDR1 is SGHVS and CDR2 is FQNEAQ. With 2 bases clipped from V and 1 base from J, the junction kept 14 bases outside the gene matches. There are 18 residues in the CDR3. CDR3 nucleotides: TGTGCCAGCAGCTTAATGCCCCCATCCGGGACTACTTCCTACGAGCAGTACTTC. Amino acid sequence: CASSLMPPSGTTSYEQYF. Full variable domain (missing parts from reference TRBV7-8 and TRBJ2-7): GAGVSQSPRYKVAKRGQDVALRCDPISGHVSLFWYQQALGQGPEFLTYFQNEAQLDKSGLPSDRFFAERPEGSVSTLKIQRTQQEDSAVYLCASSLMPPSGTTSYEQYFGPGTRLTVT.

The chain employs TRBV7-2 and TRBJ1-6; 8 bases line up with TRBD1. Germline CDR1 is SGHTA and CDR2 is FQGNSA. The CDR3 contains 17 residues. The V and J ends lost 8 bases and 1 base, in that order; junction bases with no gene match: 10. The CDR3 region is CASRPGGASSYNSPLHF. The CDR3 DNA sequence: TGTGCCAGCCGGCCAGGGGGCGCGAGTTCCTATAATTCACCCCTCCACTTT.

The chain has TRBV9 and TRBJ2-5; D gene unclear. The J call may not be correct, given that the DNA end is closer to TRBJ2-7. The CDR3 runs to 13 residues. Germline V gene data show CDR1 as SGDLS and CDR2 as YYNGEE. The CDR3 nucleotides are TGTGCCAGCAGCCGGACCCCATCCTACGAGCAGTACTTC. This gives the protein CASSRTPSYEQYF.

The chain's CDR3 is CATSTTTGGSTDTQYF. The CDR3 coding sequence is TGTGCCACCAGCACAACGACAGGAGGGAGCACAGATACGCAGTATTTT. The chain couples TRBV15 to TRBJ2-3; TRBD1 or TRBD2 may be the D gene (6 bases each). The germline V gene has CDR1 LNHNV and CDR2 YYDKDF (reference sequence). Trimming took off 4 bases at V and 0 bases at J, with 14 bases between the two ends. The length of the CDR3 is 16 residues. The full variable domain, rest sourced from reference TRBV15 and TRBJ2-3, is DAMVIQNPRYQVTQFGKPVTLSCSQTLNHNVMYWYQQKSSQAPKLLFHYYDKDFNNEADTPDNFQSRRPNTSFCFLDIRSPGLGDTAMYLCATSTTTGGSTDTQYFGPGTRLTVL.

The chain joins TRBV5-1 to TRBJ2-7; D is unresolved. V was clipped by 4 bases and J by 2 bases, with 10 bases between them. Germline loops: CDR1 SGHRS, CDR2 YFSETQ. The CDR3 length is 13 residues. The CDR3 reads CASSTLRPYEQYF. The CDR3 nucleotides read TGCGCCAGCAGCACTCTTCGGCCCTACGAGCAGTACTTC.

The CDR3 loop is CASSKVIRGDQPQHF. CDR3 nucleotide sequence: TGTGCCAGCAGCAAAGTTATAAGGGGAGATCAGCCCCAGCATTTT. The chain recombines TRBV21-1 with TRBJ1-5. TRBV21-1 is classified as a pseudogene. The CDR3 extends over 15 amino acids.

Comment on this clone: At one end the junction does not follow the germline gene, possibly because of a read error. The rearrangement joins TRBV7-9 to TRBJ2-7, with 12 nucleotides matching TRBD2. The CDR3 length is 16 residues. Germline assignment: CDR1 SEHNR and CDR2 FQNEAQ (reference sequence). The CDR3 region is CAGSPSGRARNHEQYF. The CDR3 bases are TGTGCCGGCAGCCCTAGCGGGAGGGCCCGAAATCATGAGCAGTACTTC.

This chain uses TRBV29-1 with TRBJ2-7; unclear D gene. V lost 5 bases and J lost 2, with 16 bases in between. CDR3 length: 14 amino acids. CDR1 and CDR2 from the germline V gene are SQVTM and ANQGSEA. CDR3 sequence (DNA): TGCAGCGTTTTCCTCGCCACTGGGACCTACGAGCAGTACTTC. Its translation is CSVFLATGTYEQYF.

The chain couples TRBV15 to TRBJ2-1; TRBD1 is a possible D gene (5 bases). The germline V gene has CDR1 LNHNV and CDR2 YYDKDF (reference sequence). V was clipped by 4 bases and J by 13 bases, with 14 bases between them. This CDR3 contains 12 residues. CDR3 protein: CATSKGPPPQFF. Written as DNA, the CDR3 is TGTGCCACCAGCAAGGGGCCCCCTCCCCAGTTCTTC. Full variable domain (outside the CDR3, taken from reference TRBV15 and TRBJ2-1): DAMVIQNPRYQVTQFGKPVTLSCSQTLNHNVMYWYQQKSSQAPKLLFHYYDKDFNNEADTPDNFQSRRPNTSFCFLDIRSPGLGDTAMYLCATSKGPPPQFFGPGTRLTVL.

The chain recombines TRBV5-1 with TRBJ1-1; D perhaps matches TRBD1 (5 bases). Germline loops: CDR1 SGHRS, CDR2 YFSETQ. Trimming took off 4 bases at V and 1 base at J, with 23 bases between the two ends. CDR3 length: 18 residues. The CDR3 sequence: CASSPIRDSSVSNTEAFF. In DNA, the CDR3 is TGCGCCAGCAGCCCTATCCGAGACAGCTCTGTCTCGAACACTGAAGCTTTCTTT.

This clone is labeled large. An end of the junction differs from the germline gene, which may be a read error. The chain recombines TRBV19 with TRBJ1-5; D call uncertain. The CDR3 totals 11 residues. Germline V gene data show CDR1 as LNHDA and CDR2 as SQIVND (reference sequence). Here the CDR3 reads CASSSTQPQHF. CDR3 DNA: TGTGCCAGTAGTAGCACTCAGCCCCAGCATTTT.

This chain joins TRBV11-3 and TRBJ2-7; TRBD2 is a possible D gene (5 bases). V lost 4 bases, J lost 5 bases, and 6 bases lay in between. The CDR3 totals 11 residues. CDR1 SGHNT and CDR2 YENEEA come from the germline V gene. The CDR3 region is CASSSSHEQYF. CDR3 nucleotide sequence: TGTGCCAGCAGCTCTAGCCACGAGCAGTACTTC.

The rearrangement links TRBV2 to TRBJ1-3; D is unresolved. V was pared by 0 bases and J by 0 bases, with 12 bases between. The CDR3 loop spans 17 amino acids. CDR1 and CDR2 (germline): SNHLY, FYNNEI. The CDR3 DNA follows: TGTGCCAGCAGTGAAGCGCTTCGTGGCAGCTCTGGAAACACCATATATTTT. It is translated as CASSEALRGSSGNTIYF.

This chain connects TRBV25-1 to TRBJ2-7; D possibly corresponds to TRBD1 (5 bases). Germline assignment: CDR1 MGHDK and CDR2 SYGVNS. V lost 4 bases and J lost 2, with 12 bases in between. The length of the CDR3 is 14 residues. The DNA of the CDR3 is TGTGCCAGCAGTGGCAGACAGAGCGCCTACGAGCAGTACTTC. Its protein is CASSGRQSAYEQYF.

DNA of the CDR3: TGTGCCAGCAGCCCAAAAGAGACCCAGTACTTC. As protein: CASSPKETQYF. The chain links TRBV7-9 to TRBJ2-5; D gene unclear. In germline, CDR1 is SEHNR, CDR2 FQNEAQ (reference sequence). Trimming left V 5 bases short and J 3 bases short, with 4 bases between. The length of the CDR3 is 11 residues.

In regard to this clone: A far larger clone lies a single base away; this is likely a read error. The rearrangement uses TRBV19 and TRBJ2-7; 13 bases are shared with TRBD2. The CDR3 is 15 residues long. Germline lookup yields CDR1 LNHDA and CDR2 SQIVND (reference sequence). CDR3 in amino acids: CVSSILAGGLGEQYF. The CDR3 DNA reads as TGTGTCAGTAGTATACTAGCGGGAGGGTTGGGCGAGCAGTACTTC.

This sequence joins TRBV10-3 and TRBJ1-1, with TRBD1 matching 10 bases. The length of the CDR3 is 13 residues. V gave up 7 bases and J gave up 9 bases; unmatched junction bases: 8. Germline V gene data show CDR1 as ENHRY and CDR2 as SYGVKD. The CDR3 reads CAITPDRGRKAFF. CDR3 coding DNA: TGTGCCATCACCCCCGACAGGGGGCGGAAAGCTTTCTTT.

J is TRBJ2-3 and V is TRBV7-2; D may be TRBD1 (5 bases). Deletions cut 5 bases from V and 0 bases from J, with 15 bases between. Germline-derived CDR1 and CDR2 are SGHTA and FQGNSA. The CDR3 extends over 16 amino acids. The CDR3 DNA is TGTGCCAGCAGCCGTGGACAAAGCTATAGCACAGATACGCAGTATTTT. Residues: CASSRGQSYSTDTQYF.

The chain joins TRBV19 to TRBJ2-1; TRBD2 matches 11 bases. This CDR3 is 15 amino acids long. Trimming at V came to 3 bases and at J to 6 bases, leaving 4 bases not matched to a gene. Germline V lookup: CDR1 LNHDA, CDR2 SQIVND (reference sequence). The CDR3 DNA reads TGTGCCAGTAGTATTAGCGGGAGGGCCCTCAATGAGCAGTTCTTC. Protein: CASSISGRALNEQFF.